Sequencing of this T cell receptor (beta chain) was carried out in a study of blood T cell repertoires in COVID-19. The germline V gene has CDR1 SGDLS and CDR2 YYNGEE. With V trimmed by 4 bases and J by 2 bases, 17 bases remained unmatched. The CDR3 loop spans 18 amino acids. The table came from immunoSEQ multiplex PCR; TCRdb's copy has only in-frame clones and leaves some out. The sample holds over 150,000 clones, around nine tenths seen once. What was sequenced was peripheral blood. The rearrangement links TRBV9 to TRBJ2-7; 8 bases map to TRBD1. The receptor was derived from a woman aged 18-29 years who had recovered from COVID-19. The CDR3 coding sequence is TGTGCCAGCAGCAAACACTTACAACCCGGGACAGGCACCTACGAGCAGTACTTC. Its translation is CASSKHLQPGTGTYEQYF.